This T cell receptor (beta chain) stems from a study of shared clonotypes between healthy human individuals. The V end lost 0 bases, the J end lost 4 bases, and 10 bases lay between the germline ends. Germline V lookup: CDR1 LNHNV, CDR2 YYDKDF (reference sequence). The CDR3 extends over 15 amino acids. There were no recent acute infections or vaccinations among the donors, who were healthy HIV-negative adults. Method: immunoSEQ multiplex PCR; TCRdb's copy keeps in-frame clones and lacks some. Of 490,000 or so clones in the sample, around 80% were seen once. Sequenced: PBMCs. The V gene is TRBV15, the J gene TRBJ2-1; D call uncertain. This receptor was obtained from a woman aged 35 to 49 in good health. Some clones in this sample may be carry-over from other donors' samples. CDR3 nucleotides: TGTGCCACCAGCAGAGATATAGCAGAATACAATGAGCAGTTCTTC. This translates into CATSRDIAEYNEQFF.